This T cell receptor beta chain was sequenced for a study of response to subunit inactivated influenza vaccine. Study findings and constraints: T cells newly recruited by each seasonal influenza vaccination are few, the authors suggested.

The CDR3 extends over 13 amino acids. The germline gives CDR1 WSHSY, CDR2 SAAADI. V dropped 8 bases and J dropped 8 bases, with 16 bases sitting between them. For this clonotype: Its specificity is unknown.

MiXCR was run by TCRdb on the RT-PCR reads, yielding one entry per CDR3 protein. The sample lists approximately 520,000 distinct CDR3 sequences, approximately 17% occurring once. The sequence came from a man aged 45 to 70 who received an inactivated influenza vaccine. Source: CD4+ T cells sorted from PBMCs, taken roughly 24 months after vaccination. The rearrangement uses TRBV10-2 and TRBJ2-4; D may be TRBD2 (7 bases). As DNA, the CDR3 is TGCGCCAGCTTGGGGGGGGCCGCGGACATTCAGTACTTC. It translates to CASLGGAADIQYF.